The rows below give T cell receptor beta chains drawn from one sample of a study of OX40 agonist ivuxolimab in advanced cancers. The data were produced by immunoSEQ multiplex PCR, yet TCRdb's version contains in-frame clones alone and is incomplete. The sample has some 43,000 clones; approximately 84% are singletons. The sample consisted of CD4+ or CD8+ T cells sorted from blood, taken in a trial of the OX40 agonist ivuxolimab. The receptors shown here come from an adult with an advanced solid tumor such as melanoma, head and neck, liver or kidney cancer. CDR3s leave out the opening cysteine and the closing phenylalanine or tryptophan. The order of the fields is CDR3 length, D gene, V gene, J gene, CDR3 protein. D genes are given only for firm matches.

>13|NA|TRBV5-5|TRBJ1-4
ASSFIYTSNEKLF
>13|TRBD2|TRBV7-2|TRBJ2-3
ASSGTSGGIDTQY
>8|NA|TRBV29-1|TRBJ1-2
SVQDGGYT
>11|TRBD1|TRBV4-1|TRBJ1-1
ASNPTGVTEAF
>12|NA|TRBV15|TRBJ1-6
ATSRDLGNSPLH
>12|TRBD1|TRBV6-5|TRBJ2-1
ASSYPGQANEQF
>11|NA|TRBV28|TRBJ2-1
ASQTGSYNEQF
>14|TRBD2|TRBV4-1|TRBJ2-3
ASSPGLAGGGGTQY
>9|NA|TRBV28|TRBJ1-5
ASGTRGPQH
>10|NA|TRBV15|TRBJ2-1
ATSREGDEQF
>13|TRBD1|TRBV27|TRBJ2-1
ASSHGQGVYNEQF
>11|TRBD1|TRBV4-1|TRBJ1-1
ASSLTGGIGAF
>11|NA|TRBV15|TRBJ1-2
ATSRTPTDGYT
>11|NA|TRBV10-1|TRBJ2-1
ASSRGFNNEQF
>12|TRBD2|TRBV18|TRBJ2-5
ASSSTSGQETQY
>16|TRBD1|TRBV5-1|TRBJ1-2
ASSLGWQGATETYGYT
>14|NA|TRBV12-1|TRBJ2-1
ASSLLFDLRGNEQF
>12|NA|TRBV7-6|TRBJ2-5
ASSIGQNQETQY
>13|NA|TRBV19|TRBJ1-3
ASRGTHSSGNTIY
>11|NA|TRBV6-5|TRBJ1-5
ASSYGVSEPQH
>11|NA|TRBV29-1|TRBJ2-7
SVQGADTYEQY
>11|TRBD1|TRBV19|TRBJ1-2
ASSPVGQRALT
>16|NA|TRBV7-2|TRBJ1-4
ASSLLGGGTGTNEKLF
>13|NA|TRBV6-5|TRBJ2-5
ASSYSTGLQETQY
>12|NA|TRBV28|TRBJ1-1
ASSFSGVDTEAF
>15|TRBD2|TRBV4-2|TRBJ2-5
ASSQDGEGTGGETQY
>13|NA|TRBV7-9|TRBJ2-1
ASSLVIAGSSRQF
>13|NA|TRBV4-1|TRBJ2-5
ASSLSRRAGETQY
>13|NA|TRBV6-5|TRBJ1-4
ASSPWVGTNEKLF
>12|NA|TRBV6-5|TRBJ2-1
ASSYMGGENEQF
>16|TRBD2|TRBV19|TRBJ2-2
ASSIDPPGLAFAGELF
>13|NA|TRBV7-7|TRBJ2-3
ASSPGRGLGDTQY
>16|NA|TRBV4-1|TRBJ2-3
ASSQGVAVTVSTDTQY
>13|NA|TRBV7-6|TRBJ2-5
ASSLVGTPAETQY
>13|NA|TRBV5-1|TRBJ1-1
ASSFRPGEGTEAF
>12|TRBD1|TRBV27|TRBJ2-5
ASSPGTGGETQY
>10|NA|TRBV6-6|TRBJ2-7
ASSAVSYEQY
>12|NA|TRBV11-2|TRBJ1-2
ASSLDSAGYGYT
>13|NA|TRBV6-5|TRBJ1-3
ASSYDGNSGNTIY
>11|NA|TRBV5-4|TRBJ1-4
ASSLGGNEKLF
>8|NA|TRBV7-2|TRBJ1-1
ASSPEKAF
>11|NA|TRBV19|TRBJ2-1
ASSITPSDEQF
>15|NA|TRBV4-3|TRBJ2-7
ASSQEGGQGSPYEQY
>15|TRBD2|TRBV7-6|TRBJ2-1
ASSLTSGSSSYNEQF
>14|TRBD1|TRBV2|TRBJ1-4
ASSDATGLGSEKLF
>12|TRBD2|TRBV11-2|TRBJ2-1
ASSELGGGLEQF
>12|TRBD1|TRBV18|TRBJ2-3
ASSPGQGTDTQY
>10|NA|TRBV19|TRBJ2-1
ASRDEGRRQF
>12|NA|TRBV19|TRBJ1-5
ATTLRGYYQPQH
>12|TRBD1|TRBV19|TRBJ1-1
ASKTGTGYTEAF
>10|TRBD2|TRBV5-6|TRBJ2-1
ASSPGLAEQF
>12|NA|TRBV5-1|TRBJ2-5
ASSLRGAGETQY
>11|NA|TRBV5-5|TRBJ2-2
ASSPEHGGELF
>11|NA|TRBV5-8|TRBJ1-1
ASSLAGDTEAF
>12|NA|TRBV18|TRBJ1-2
ASSPPTIQYGYT
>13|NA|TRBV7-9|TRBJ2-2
ASILPPGLPGELF
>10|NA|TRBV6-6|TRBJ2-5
ASSYPEETQY
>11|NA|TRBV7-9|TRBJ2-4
ASSSSSKNIQY
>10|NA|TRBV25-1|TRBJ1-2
ASRWGSYGYT
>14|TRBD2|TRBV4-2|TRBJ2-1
ASSQEGLATYNEQF